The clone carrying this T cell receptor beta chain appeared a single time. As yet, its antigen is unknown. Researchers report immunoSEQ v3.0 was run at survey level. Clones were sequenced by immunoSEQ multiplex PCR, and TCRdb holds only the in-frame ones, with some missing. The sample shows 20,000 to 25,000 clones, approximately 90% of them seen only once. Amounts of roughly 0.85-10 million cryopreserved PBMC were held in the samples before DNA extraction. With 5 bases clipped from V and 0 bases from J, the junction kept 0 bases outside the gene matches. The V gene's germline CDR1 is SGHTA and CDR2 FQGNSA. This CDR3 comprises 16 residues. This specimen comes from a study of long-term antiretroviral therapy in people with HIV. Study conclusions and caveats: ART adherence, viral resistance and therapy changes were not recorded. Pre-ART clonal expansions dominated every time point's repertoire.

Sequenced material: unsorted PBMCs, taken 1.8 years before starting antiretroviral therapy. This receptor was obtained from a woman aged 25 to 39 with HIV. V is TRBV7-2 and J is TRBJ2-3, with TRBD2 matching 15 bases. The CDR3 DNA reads TGTGCCAGCAGCGGGACTAGCGGGGGGAGCACAGATACGCAGTATTTT. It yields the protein CASSGTSGGSTDTQYF.